A single sample gave rise to the 2 T cell receptor beta chains below, sequenced in a study of regulatory T cells in long-lasting Graves disease. CDR3-region Arm-PCR and iRepertoire HTBI primers produced the TCR beta libraries. TCRdb re-analysed the multiplex PCR reads in MiXCR, keeping a single row per CDR3 protein. Of about 430,000 distinct CDR3 sequences in the sample, 15% were seen once. This sample's time point: newly diagnosed GD, antithyroid drugs for less than 3 months. With RNA extracted from PBMCs as input, the TCR library was made. The same data also contributed to another study, on T cells in Graves' hyperthyroidism and ophthalmopathy.

The sample in question was peripheral blood mononuclear cells (PBMCs), obtained at new diagnosis, from a patient treated with antithyroid drugs. The receptors here all came from a woman in her thirties or forties with Graves disease.

This clonotype was recorded many times. This chain links TRBV19 with TRBJ1-1; D unresolved. Germline V CDR1 and CDR2: LNHDA, SQIVND (reference sequence). Trimming stripped 2 bases from V and 5 bases from J, with 12 bases between. The CDR3 extends over 14 amino acids. The CDR3 bases are TGTGCCAGTAGTATAAGGGTTTCGGGAACTGAAGCTTTCTTT. This encodes CASSIRVSGTEAFF.

This clonotype was observed many times. The V call is TRBV10-3, the J call TRBJ2-1; 7 bases are shared with TRBD1. With V trimmed by 10 bases and J by 7 bases, 10 bases remained unmatched. Germline CDR1 reads ENHRY; CDR2 reads SYGVKD. This CDR3 is 13 amino acids long. CDR3 residues: CATRGTGDNEQFF. The CDR3 DNA follows: TGTGCCACCAGGGGCACAGGGGATAATGAGCAGTTCTTC.